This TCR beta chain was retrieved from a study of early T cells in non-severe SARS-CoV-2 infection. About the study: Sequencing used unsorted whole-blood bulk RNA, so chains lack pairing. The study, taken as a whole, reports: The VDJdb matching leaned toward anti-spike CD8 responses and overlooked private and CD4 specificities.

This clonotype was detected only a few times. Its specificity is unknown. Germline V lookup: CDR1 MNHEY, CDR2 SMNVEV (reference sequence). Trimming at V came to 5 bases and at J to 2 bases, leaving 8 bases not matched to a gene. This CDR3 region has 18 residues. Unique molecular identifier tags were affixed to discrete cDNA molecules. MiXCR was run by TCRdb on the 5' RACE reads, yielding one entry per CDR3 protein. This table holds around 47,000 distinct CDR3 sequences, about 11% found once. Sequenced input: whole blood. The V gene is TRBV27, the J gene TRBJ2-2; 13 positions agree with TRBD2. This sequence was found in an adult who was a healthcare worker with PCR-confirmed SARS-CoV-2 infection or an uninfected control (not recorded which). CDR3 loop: CASSPGLAGTYNTGELFF. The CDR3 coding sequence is TGTGCCAGCAGTCCGGGACTAGCGGGAACCTACAACACCGGGGAGCTGTTTTTT.